Listed below are T cell receptor beta chains from one sample, sequenced in a study of T cells after yellow fever vaccination. Each CDR3 protein is one row after TCRdb ran MiXCR on the 5' RACE reads. The sample contains 180,000 or so distinct CDR3 sequences, 8% to 13% of which appear only once. The sample in question was CD8+ T cells sorted from PBMCs, obtained 15 days after the yellow fever booster vaccination. All receptors come from a man aged 18 to 35 who received the YFV17D yellow fever vaccine. Both conserved end residues are trimmed from each CDR3. Fields, in order: CDR3 protein, V gene.

CDR3 protein: ASSPFLAGGRNNEQF
V gene: TRBV12-3/TRBV12-4

CDR3 protein: ASSSLAGGLNEQF
V gene: TRBV7-3

CDR3 protein: ASSYSSQLAKNIQY
V gene: TRBV6-6

CDR3 protein: ASSAPGRSSYNSPLH
V gene: TRBV7-9

CDR3 protein: ATSDHRGTGELF
V gene: TRBV24-1

CDR3 protein: ASSSSAGHYLGGNEQF
V gene: TRBV7-9

CDR3 protein: ASSYSRSIPRELF
V gene: TRBV6-5

CDR3 protein: ASSQDGAPSEETQY
V gene: TRBV4-1

CDR3 protein: ASSLGWGGDNEQF
V gene: TRBV5-1

CDR3 protein: ASSLAPPGNEQF
V gene: TRBV7-2

CDR3 protein: ASSPGGHGNQPQH
V gene: TRBV5-1

CDR3 protein: ASSLAHRDTQY
V gene: TRBV7-9

CDR3 protein: ASSPRYLLISEQY
V gene: TRBV27

CDR3 protein: ASSQEGAVVPGNTIY
V gene: TRBV4-1

CDR3 protein: ATSRGDGYYEQY
V gene: TRBV15

CDR3 protein: ASSLETHSGNTIY
V gene: TRBV12-3/TRBV12-4

CDR3 protein: SVLDGSYEQY
V gene: TRBV29-1

CDR3 protein: ASTQYQQPQH
V gene: TRBV28

CDR3 protein: ASSSSGTAHYEQY
V gene: TRBV6-6

CDR3 protein: ASSLALGGLYNEQF
V gene: TRBV7-2

CDR3 protein: ASSLTRLYDTQY
V gene: TRBV27

CDR3 protein: ASSLSVLPYGYT
V gene: TRBV5-6

CDR3 protein: SVEEPGLAESSYNEQF
V gene: TRBV29-1

CDR3 protein: ASSSLAAGELF
V gene: TRBV7-3